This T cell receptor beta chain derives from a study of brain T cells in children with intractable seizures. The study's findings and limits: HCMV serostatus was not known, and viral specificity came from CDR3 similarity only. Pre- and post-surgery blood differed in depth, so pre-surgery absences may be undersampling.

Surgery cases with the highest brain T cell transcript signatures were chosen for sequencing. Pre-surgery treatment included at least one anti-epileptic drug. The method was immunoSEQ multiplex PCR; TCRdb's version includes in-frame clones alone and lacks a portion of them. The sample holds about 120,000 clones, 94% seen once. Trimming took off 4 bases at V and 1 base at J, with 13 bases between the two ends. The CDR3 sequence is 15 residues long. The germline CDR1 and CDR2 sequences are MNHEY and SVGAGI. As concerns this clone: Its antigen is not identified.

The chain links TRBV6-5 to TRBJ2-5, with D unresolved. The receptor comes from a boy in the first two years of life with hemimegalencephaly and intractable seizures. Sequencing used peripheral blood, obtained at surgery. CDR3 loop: CASSSGAAVQETQYF. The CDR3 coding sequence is TGTGCCAGCAGTTCAGGAGCAGCAGTCCAAGAGACCCAGTACTTC.